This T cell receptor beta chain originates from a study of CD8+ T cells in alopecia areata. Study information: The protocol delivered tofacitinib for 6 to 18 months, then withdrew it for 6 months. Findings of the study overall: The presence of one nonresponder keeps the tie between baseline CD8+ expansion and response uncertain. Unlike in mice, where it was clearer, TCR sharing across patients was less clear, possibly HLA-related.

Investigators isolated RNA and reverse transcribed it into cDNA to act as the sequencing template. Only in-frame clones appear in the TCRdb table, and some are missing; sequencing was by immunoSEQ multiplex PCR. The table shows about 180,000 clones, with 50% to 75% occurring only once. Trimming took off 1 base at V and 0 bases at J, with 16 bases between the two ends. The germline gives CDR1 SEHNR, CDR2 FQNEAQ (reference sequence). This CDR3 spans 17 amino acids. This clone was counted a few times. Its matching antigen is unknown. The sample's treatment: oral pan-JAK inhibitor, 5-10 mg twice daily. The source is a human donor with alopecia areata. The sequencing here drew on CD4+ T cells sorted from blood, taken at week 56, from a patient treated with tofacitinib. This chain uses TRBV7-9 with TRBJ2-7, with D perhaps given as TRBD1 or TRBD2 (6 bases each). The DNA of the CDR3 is TGTGCCAGCAGCTTAGTAACCGGGGGCGCCTTCTCCTACGAGCAGTACTTC. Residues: CASSLVTGGAFSYEQYF.